Listed below are T cell receptor beta chains from one sample, sequenced in a study of blood T cell repertoires in COVID-19. Method: immunoSEQ multiplex PCR; TCRdb's copy keeps in-frame clones and lacks some. The table records roughly 90,000 clones, 89% of them present only once. The sample was peripheral blood. These receptors were collected from a woman aged 80 or over with active COVID-19. CDR3s include the opening cysteine and the closing phenylalanine or tryptophan. Each record gives: V gene, clone size, J gene, D gene, CDR3 protein, CDR3 DNA. A D gene is named only where the DNA matches it firmly. Part of the rows lack a size; the others show once, few, many or a class for expanded clones.

TRBV13	few	TRBJ1-1	.	CASSLERNTEAFF	TGTGCCAGCAGCTTAGAGAGGAACACTGAAGCTTTCTTT
TRBV5-4	.	TRBJ2-7	.	CASSPGGRYEQYF	TGTGCCAGCAGCCCTGGAGGGAGGTACGAGCAGTACTTC
TRBV30	.	TRBJ1-2	TRBD1	CAWSVGTANYGYTF	TGTGCCTGGAGTGTGGGGACAGCGAACTATGGCTACACCTTC
TRBV18	.	TRBJ1-6	.	CASSPSVGGGGSPLHF	TGTGCCAGCTCACCATCCGTAGGGGGTGGTGGTTCACCCCTCCACTTT
TRBV2	.	TRBJ2-1	.	CASSATLSSYNEQFF	TGTGCCAGCAGTGCGACTCTTAGCTCCTACAATGAGCAGTTCTTC
TRBV7-8	.	TRBJ1-1	TRBD1	CASSPWGQEAFF	TGTGCCAGCAGCCCGTGGGGACAGGAAGCTTTCTTT
TRBV28	.	TRBJ2-3	TRBD1	CASSDRVVDTQYF	TGTGCCAGCAGTGACAGGGTTGTAGATACGCAGTATTTT
TRBV12-3/TRBV12-4	.	TRBJ2-7	TRBD2	CASSSLAGYEQYF	TGTGCCAGCAGCTCCTTAGCGGGCTACGAGCAGTACTTC
TRBV27	.	TRBJ1-2	.	CASSLFSRGDGYTF	TGTGCCAGCAGTTTATTCTCCAGGGGTGATGGCTACACCTTC
TRBV7-3	.	TRBJ2-3	TRBD2	CASSFRGRARDTDTQYF	TGTGCCAGCAGCTTTCGCGGGAGGGCCCGGGACACAGATACGCAGTATTTT
TRBV11-2	.	TRBJ1-3	.	CASSLAGLSGNTIYF	TGTGCCAGCAGCCTCGCGGGGCTCTCTGGAAACACCATATATTTT
TRBV6-6	.	TRBJ1-1	TRBD1	CASRPTGGTEAFF	TGTGCCAGCAGGCCCACAGGGGGCACTGAAGCTTTCTTT
TRBV6-4	.	TRBJ1-5	TRBD1	CASSGQMDQPQHF	TGTGCCAGTTCGGGACAGATGGATCAGCCCCAGCATTTT
TRBV19	.	TRBJ1-2	.	CASSVQGPRTNYGYTF	TGTGCCAGTAGTGTACAGGGCCCGAGAACTAACTATGGCTACACCTTC
TRBV9	.	TRBJ1-1	.	CASSVVPDTEAFF	TGTGCCAGCAGCGTAGTCCCGGACACTGAAGCTTTCTTT
TRBV4-3	once	TRBJ2-1	TRBD2	CASSQDVRGGYNEQFF	TGCGCCAGCAGCCAAGACGTACGGGGGGGCTACAATGAGCAGTTCTTC
TRBV7-3	.	TRBJ2-1	TRBD2	CASSLTSAGVSNEQFF	TGTGCCAGCAGCTTAACATCAGCGGGAGTCTCCAATGAGCAGTTCTTC
TRBV5-1	.	TRBJ2-1	.	CASSSGGAPNEQFF	TGCGCCAGCAGCTCGGGTGGAGCCCCCAATGAGCAGTTCTTC
TRBV5-1	.	TRBJ1-6	.	CASSFGSSSYNSPLHF	TGCGCCAGCAGCTTCGGGTCGTCCTCCTATAATTCACCCCTCCACTTT
TRBV6-1	.	TRBJ1-2	TRBD1	CASSERGRGFHTF	TGTGCCAGCAGTGAAAGGGGGCGAGGGTTTCACACCTTC
TRBV7-2	.	TRBJ2-5	TRBD1	CASSGQDSQEETQYF	TGTGCCAGCAGTGGACAGGACTCCCAGGAGGAGACCCAGTACTTC
TRBV7-2	.	TRBJ2-3	TRBD1	CASSSPTGGIRTDTQYF	TGTGCCAGCAGCTCCCCAACAGGGGGTATCAGAACAGATACGCAGTATTTT
TRBV28	.	TRBJ1-1	.	CASSPGGGIGTEAFF	TGTGCCAGCAGCCCGGGAGGCGGGATCGGGACTGAAGCTTTCTTT
TRBV10-3	.	TRBJ2-2	TRBD2	CAISESGGLAGGGTGELFF	TGTGCCATCAGTGAGTCTGGGGGACTAGCGGGAGGTGGAACCGGGGAGCTGTTTTTT
TRBV19	few	TRBJ1-1	TRBD1	CASSKTGGSGVTEAFF	TGTGCCAGTAGTAAGACAGGGGGCTCTGGAGTAACTGAAGCTTTCTTT
TRBV4-3	.	TRBJ2-1	TRBD2	CASSQDPGLAGYNEQFF	TGCGCCAGCAGCCAAGATCCCGGACTAGCGGGTTACAATGAGCAGTTCTTC
TRBV5-1	.	TRBJ2-1	.	CASSLVSGYNEQFF	TGCGCCAGCAGCTTGGTTAGCGGCTACAATGAGCAGTTCTTC
TRBV29-1	.	TRBJ2-7	TRBD1	CSAGGQGAYEQYF	TGCAGCGCTGGGGGACAGGGTGCCTACGAGCAGTACTTC
TRBV29-1	.	TRBJ2-1	.	CSVDIRGRGNNEQFF	TGCAGCGTTGACATACGGGGGAGAGGAAACAATGAGCAGTTCTTC
TRBV7-9	.	TRBJ2-5	.	CASSRLQETQYF	TGTGCCAGCAGCCGACTTCAAGAGACCCAGTACTTC
TRBV3-1/TRBV3-2	.	TRBJ1-6	TRBD1	CASSQGTGGRNSPLHF	TGTGCCAGCAGCCAGGGGACAGGGGGCCGTAATTCACCCCTCCACTTT
TRBV29-1	.	TRBJ2-7	.	CSVVVSSYEQYF	TGCAGCGTCGTTGTCAGCTCCTACGAGCAGTACTTC
TRBV28	once	TRBJ1-4	TRBD1	CASSTGGSNEKLFF	TGTGCCAGCAGTACAGGGGGCTCTAATGAAAAACTGTTTTTT
TRBV24-1	.	TRBJ2-3	.	CATSDTTDFNTQYF	TGTGCCACCAGTGATACCACGGACTTCAATACGCAGTATTTT
TRBV15	few	TRBJ2-1	.	CATSRAGNTYNEQFF	TGTGCCACCAGCAGAGCCGGGAATACCTACAATGAGCAGTTCTTC
TRBV7-2	.	TRBJ1-5	.	CASSLDYYQPQHF	TGTGCCAGCAGCTTAGACTATTATCAGCCCCAGCATTTT
TRBV7-7	.	TRBJ2-5	.	CASSPHRGWETQYF	TGTGCTAGCAGCCCACATCGGGGATGGGAGACCCAGTACTTC